The clone carrying this T cell receptor (beta chain) has ten or more counts. TRAV and TRBV primers primed cDNA for both TCRalpha and TCRbeta. Both a constant-region primer and a V-primer adapter served to amplify TCRs across about 20 PCR cycles. A single record per CDR3 protein comes from TCRdb applying MiXCR to the reads. The sample holds 85,000 to 100,000 distinct CDR3 sequences, 9% to 9.5% seen once. The CDR3 extends over 12 amino acids. Trimming shortened V by 8 bases and J by 3 bases, and 10 bases separated the two germline ends. Germline loops: CDR1 MNHEY, CDR2 SVGEGT. The data were taken from a study of low-dose radiotherapy and immunotherapy resistance in tumors. Study-wide context: A total of 13 Gy over 26 weeks was given to Cohort 2 as 1 Gy per fraction every two weeks. On an every-two-weeks schedule, patients received intravenous nivolumab 240 mg, along with ipilimumab 1 mg/kg every six weeks.

Time point described: before trial treatment. Donors received nivolumab, ipilimumab, aspirin, low-dose cyclophosphamide and low-dose radiotherapy. Sequences were derived from PBMCs, sampled before treatment. The genes are TRBV6-2 or TRBV6-3 and TRBJ1-2; D is uncertain. The origin of this receptor is a male donor with prostate cancer. CDR3 DNA sequence: TGTGCCAGCTCAAAACGGGACTATGGCTACACCTTC. As protein: CASSKRDYGYTF.